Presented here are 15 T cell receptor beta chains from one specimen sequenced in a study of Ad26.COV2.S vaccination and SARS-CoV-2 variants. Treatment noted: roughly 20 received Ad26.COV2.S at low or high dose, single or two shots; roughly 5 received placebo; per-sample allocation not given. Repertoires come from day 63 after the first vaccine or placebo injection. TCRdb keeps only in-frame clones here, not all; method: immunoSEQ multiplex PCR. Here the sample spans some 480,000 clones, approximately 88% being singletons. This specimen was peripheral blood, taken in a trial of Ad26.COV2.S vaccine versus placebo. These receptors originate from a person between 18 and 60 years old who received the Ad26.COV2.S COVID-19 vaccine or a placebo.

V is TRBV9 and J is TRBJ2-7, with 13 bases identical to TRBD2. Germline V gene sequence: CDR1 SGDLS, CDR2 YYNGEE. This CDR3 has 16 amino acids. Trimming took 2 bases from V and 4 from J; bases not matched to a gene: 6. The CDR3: CASSVGTSGTQYEQYF. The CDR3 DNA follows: TGTGCCAGCAGCGTTGGGACTAGCGGGACCCAATACGAGCAGTACTTC.

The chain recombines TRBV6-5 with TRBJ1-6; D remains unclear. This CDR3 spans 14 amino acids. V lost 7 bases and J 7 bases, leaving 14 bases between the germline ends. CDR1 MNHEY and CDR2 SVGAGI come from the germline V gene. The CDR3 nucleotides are TGTGCCAGCACGGAACAGATTACAAATTCACCCCTCCACTTT. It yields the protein CASTEQITNSPLHF.

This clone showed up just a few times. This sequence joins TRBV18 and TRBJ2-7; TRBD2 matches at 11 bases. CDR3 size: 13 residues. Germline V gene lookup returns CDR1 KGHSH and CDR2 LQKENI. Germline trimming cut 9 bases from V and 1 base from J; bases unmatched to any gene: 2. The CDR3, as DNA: TGTGCCAGTGGGACTAGCGGATCCTACGAGCAGTACTTC. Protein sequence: CASGTSGSYEQYF.

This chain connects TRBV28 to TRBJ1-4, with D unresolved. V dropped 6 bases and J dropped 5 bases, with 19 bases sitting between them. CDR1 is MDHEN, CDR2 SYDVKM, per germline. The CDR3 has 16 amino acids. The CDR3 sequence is CASSRISAGPNEKLFF. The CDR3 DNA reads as TGTGCCAGCAGCCGCATAAGCGCAGGTCCGAATGAAAAACTGTTTTTT.

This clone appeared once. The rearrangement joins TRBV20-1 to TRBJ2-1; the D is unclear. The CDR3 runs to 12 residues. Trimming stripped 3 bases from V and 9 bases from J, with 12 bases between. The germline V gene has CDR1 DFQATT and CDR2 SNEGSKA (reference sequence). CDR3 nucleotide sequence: TGCAGTGCTAGTGTAGCCTACGTTGAGCAGTTCTTC. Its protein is CSASVAYVEQFF.

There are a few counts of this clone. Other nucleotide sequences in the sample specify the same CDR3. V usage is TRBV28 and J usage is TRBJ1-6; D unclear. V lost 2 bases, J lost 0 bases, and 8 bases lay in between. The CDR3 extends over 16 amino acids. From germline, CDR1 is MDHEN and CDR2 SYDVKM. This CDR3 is CASSLGRNSYNSPLHF. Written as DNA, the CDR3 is TGTGCCAGCAGTTTAGGACGGAACTCCTATAATTCACCCCTCCACTTT.

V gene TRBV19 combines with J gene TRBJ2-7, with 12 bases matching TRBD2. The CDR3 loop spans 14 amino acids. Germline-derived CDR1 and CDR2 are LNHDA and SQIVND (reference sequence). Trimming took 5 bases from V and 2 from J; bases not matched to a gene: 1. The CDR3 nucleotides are TGTGCCAGTAGTCTAGCGGGAGGGGCCTACGAGCAGTACTTC. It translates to CASSLAGGAYEQYF.

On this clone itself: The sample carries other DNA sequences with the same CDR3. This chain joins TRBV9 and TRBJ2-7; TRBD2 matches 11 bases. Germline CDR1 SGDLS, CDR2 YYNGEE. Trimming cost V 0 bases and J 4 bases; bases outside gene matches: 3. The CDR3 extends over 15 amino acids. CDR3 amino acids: CASSVGLAGLYEQYF. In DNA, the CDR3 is TGTGCCAGCAGCGTAGGACTAGCGGGACTGTACGAGCAGTACTTC.

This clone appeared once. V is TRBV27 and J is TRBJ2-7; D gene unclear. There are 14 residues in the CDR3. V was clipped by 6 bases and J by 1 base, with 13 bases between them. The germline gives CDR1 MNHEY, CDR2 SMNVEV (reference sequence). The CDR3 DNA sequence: TGTGCCAGCAGCCTCAACGACAAGTCCTACGAGCAGTACTTC. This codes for CASSLNDKSYEQYF.

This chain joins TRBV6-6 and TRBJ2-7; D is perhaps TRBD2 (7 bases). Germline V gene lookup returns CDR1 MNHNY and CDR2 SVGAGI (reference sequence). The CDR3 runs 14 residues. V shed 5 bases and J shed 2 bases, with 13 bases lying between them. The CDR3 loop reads CASSRGDTTYEQYF. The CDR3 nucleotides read TGTGCCAGCAGTCGGGGGGACACAACCTACGAGCAGTACTTC.

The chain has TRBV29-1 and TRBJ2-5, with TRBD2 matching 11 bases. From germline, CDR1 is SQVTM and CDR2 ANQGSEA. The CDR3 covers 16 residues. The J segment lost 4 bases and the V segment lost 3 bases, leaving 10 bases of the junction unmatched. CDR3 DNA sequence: TGCAGCGTTGATGGCTTAGCGGGAGGGCCTGGAGAGACCCAGTACTTC. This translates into CSVDGLAGGPGETQYF.

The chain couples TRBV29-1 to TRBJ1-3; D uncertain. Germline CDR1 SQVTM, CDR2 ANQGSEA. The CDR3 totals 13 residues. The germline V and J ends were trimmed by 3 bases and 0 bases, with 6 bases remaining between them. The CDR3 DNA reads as TGCAGCGTTGAGAAGGTCTCTGGAAACACCATATATTTT. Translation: CSVEKVSGNTIYF. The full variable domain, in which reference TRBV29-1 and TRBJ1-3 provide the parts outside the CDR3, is SAVISQKPSRDICQRGTSLTIQCQVDSQVTMMFWYRQQPGQSLTLIATANQGSEATYESGFVIDKFPISRPNLTFSTLTVSNMSPEDSSIYLCSVEKVSGNTIYFGEGSWLTVV.

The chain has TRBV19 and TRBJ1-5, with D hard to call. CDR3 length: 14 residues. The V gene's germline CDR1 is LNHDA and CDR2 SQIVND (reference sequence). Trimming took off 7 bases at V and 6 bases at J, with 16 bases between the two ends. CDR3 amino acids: CASNRHVQGQPQHF. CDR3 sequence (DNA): TGTGCCAGTAACAGACACGTGCAAGGTCAGCCCCAGCATTTT.

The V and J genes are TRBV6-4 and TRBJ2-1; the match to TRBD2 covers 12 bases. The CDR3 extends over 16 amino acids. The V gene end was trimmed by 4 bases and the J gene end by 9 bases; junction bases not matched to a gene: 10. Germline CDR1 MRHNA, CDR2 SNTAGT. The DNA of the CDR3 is TGTGCCAGCAGTGCACTAGCGGGAGGTCTCATCGGTGAGCAGTTCTTC. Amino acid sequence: CASSALAGGLIGEQFF.

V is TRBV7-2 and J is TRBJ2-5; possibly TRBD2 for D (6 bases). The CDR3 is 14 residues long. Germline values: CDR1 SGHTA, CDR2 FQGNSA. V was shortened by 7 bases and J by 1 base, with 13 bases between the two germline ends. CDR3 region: CASNLLASQETQYF. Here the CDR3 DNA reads TGTGCCAGCAACCTACTAGCCAGCCAAGAGACCCAGTACTTC.